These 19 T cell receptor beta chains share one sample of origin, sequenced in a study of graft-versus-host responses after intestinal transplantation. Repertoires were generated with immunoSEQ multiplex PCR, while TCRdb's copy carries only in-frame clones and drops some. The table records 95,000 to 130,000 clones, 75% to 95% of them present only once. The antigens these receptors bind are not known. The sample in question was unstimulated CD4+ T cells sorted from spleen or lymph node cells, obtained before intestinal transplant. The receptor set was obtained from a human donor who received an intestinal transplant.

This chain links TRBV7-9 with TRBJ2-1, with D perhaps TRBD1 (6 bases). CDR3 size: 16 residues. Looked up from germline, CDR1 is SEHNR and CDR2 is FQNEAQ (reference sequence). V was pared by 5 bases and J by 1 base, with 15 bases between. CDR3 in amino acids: CASSTSQGKSYNEQFF. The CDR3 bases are TGTGCCAGCAGCACTAGTCAGGGGAAGTCCTACAATGAGCAGTTCTTC.

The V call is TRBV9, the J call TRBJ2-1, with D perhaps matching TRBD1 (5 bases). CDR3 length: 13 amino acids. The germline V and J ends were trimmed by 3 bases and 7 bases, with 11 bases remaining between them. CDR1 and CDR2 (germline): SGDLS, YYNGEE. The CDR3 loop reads CASSGAGRNEQFF. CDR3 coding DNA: TGTGCCAGCAGCGGGGCAGGGCGGAATGAGCAGTTCTTC.

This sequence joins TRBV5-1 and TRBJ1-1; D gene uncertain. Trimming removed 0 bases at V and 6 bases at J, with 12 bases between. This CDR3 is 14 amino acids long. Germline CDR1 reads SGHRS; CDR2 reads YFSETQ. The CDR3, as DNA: TGCGCCAGCAGCTTGGATGCAGGCATTGCTGAAGCTTTCTTT. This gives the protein CASSLDAGIAEAFF.

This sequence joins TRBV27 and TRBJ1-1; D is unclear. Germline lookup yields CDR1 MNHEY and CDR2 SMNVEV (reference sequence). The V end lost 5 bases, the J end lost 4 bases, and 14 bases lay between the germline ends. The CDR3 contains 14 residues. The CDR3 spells CASSLFGQATEAFF. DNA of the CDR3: TGTGCCAGCAGTCTTTTTGGGCAGGCCACTGAAGCTTTCTTT.

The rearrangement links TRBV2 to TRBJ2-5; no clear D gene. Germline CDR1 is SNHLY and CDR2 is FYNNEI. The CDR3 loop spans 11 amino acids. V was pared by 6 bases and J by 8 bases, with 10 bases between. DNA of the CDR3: TGTGCCAGCAGGGGCCTGGAAACCCAGTACTTC. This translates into CASRGLETQYF. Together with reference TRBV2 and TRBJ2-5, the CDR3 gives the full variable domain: EPEVTQTPSHQVTQMGQEVILRCVPISNHLYFYWYRQILGQKVEFLVSFYNNEISEKSEIFDDQFSVERPDGSNFTLKIRSTKLEDSAMYFCASRGLETQYFGPGTRLLVL.

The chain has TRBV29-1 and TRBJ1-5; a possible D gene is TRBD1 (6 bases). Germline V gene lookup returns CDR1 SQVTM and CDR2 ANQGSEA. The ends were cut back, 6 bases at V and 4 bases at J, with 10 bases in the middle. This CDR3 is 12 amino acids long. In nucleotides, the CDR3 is TGCAGCGTGGGGGACATAAATCAGCCCCAGCATTTT. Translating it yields CSVGDINQPQHF.

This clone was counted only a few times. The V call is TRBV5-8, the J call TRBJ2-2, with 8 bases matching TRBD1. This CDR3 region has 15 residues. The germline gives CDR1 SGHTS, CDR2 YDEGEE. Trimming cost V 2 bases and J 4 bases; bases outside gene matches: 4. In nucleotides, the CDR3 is TGTGCCAGCAGCTTTTGGACAGGGAGCACCGGGGAGCTGTTTTTT. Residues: CASSFWTGSTGELFF.

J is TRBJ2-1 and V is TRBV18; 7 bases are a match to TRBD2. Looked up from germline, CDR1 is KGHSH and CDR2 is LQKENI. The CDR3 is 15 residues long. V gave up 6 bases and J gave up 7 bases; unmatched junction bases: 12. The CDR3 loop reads CASSISSGMGNEQFF. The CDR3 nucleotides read TGTGCCAGCTCGATCTCGAGCGGGATGGGGAATGAGCAGTTCTTC.

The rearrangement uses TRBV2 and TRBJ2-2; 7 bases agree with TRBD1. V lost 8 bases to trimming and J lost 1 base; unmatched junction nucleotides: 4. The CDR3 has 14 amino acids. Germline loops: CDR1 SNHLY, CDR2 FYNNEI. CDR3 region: CASRRTGNTGELFF. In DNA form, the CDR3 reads TGTGCCAGCCGTAGGACAGGGAACACCGGGGAGCTGTTTTTT.

In DNA, the CDR3 is TGTGCCAGCAGTGACACAGGACACGGAATCTACGAGCAGTACTTC. Translated: CASSDTGHGIYEQYF. V and J are TRBV2 and TRBJ2-7; a possible D gene is TRBD1 (5 bases). This CDR3 contains 15 residues. CDR1 and CDR2 (germline): SNHLY, FYNNEI. Trimming stripped 3 bases from V and 3 bases from J, with 15 bases between.

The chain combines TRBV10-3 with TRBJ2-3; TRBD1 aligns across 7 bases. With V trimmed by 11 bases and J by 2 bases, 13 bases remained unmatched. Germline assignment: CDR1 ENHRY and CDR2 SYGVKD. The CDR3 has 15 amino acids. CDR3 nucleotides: TGTGCCGTCCGACAGGGTGGGAAGGACACAGATACGCAGTATTTT. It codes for CAVRQGGKDTDTQYF.

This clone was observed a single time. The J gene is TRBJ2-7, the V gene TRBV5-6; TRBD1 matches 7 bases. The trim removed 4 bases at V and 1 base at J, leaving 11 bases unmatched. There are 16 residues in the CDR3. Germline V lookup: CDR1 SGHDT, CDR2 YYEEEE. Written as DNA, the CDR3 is TGTGCCAGCAGCCCCCCACCCGGGACAGTTTCCTACGAGCAGTACTTC. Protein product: CASSPPPGTVSYEQYF. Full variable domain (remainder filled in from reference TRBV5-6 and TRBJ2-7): DAGVTQSPTHLIKTRGQQVTLRCSPKSGHDTVSWYQQALGQGPQFIFQYYEEEERQRGNFPDRFSGHQFPNYSSELNVNALLLGDSALYLCASSPPPGTVSYEQYFGPGTRLTVT.

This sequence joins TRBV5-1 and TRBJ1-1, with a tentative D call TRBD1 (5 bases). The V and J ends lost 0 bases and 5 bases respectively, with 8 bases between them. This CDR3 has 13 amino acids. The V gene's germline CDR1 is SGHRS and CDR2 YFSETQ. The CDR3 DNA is TGCGCCAGCAGCTTGGGTTACAGGACTGAAGCTTTCTTT. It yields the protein CASSLGYRTEAFF.

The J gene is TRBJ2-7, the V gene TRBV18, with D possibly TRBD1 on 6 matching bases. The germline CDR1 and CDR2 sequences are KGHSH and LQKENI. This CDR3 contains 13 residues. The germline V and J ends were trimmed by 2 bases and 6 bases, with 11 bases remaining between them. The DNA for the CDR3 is TGTGCCAGCTCACCAGCGCTAGGGGGCGAGCAGTACTTC. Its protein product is CASSPALGGEQYF.

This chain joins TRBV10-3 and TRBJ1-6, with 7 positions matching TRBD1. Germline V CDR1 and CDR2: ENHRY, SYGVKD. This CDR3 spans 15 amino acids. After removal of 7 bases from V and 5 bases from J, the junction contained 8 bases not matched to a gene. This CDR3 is CAINSQGDNNSPLHF. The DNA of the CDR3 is TGTGCCATCAATTCCCAGGGGGACAATAATTCACCCCTCCACTTT.

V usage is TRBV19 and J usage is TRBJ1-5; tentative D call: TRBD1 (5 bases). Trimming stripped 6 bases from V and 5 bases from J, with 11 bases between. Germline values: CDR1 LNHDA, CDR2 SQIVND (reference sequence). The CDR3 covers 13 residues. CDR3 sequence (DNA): TGTGCCAGTAGCTCCAGGGAGGATCAGCCCCAGCATTTT. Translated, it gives CASSSREDQPQHF.

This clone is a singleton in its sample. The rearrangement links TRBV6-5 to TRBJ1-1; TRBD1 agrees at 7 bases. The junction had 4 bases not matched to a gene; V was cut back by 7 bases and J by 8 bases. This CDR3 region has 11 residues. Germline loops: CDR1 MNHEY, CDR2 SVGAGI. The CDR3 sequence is CASTQGQEAFF. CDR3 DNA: TGTGCCAGCACCCAGGGACAGGAAGCTTTCTTT.

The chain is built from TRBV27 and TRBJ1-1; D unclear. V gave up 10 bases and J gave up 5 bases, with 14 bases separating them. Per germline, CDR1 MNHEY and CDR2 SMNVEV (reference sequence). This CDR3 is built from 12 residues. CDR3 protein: CANTSRVTEAFF. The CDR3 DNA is TGTGCCAATACATCGAGGGTTACTGAAGCTTTCTTT.

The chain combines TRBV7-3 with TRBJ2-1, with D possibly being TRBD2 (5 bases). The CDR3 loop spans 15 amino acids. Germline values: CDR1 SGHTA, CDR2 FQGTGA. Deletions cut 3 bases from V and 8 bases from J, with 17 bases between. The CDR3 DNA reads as TGTGCCAGCAGCTTCAGCGGACCCTCCGGTGATGAGCAGTTCTTC. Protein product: CASSFSGPSGDEQFF.